What follows is one T cell receptor (beta chain) and its context. The CDR3 spans 15 residues. CDR1 is MNHEY, CDR2 SVGAGI, per germline. Trimming removed 6 bases from V and 7 bases from J; junction bases left unmatched: 15. The sample comes from a study of blood T cell repertoires in COVID-19. Study context: The United States, Italy and Spain provided the acute and convalescent COVID-19 samples. PBMCs, B-cell-depleted T cells, or T cells provided the cDNA or gDNA that made up the material.

Those who participated ranged in age from 18 to 89 years and resided in some 24 US areas. Two consecutive negative NP/OP PCR tests, clearance, or resolved symptoms defined Cohort 3 recovery. Data came from immunoSEQ multiplex PCR; TCRdb stores just in-frame clones and leaves some out. The table lists 150,000 or so clones, roughly three quarters of them singletons, with less than 7.5% in the top ten. The chain uses TRBV6-5 and TRBJ2-7, with 7 bases aligning to TRBD1. Sequencing was done on a sample of PBMCs or T cells enriched from blood (not recorded which). The receptor comes from a woman in her forties or fifties who had recovered from COVID-19. For the CDR3, the DNA is TGTGCCAGCAGAGGGGGCCTCGCATCTATGCCAGAGCAGTACGTC. Translated, it gives CASRGGLASMPEQYV.